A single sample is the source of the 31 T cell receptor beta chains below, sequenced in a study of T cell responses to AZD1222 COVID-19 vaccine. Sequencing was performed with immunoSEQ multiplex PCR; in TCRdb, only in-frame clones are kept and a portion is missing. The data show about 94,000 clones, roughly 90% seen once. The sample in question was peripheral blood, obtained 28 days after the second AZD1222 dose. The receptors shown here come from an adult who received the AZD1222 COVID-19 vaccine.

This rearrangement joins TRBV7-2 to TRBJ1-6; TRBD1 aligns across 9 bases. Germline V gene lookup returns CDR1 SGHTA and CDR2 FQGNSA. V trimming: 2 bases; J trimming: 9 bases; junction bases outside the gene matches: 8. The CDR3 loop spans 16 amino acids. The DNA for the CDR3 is TGTGCCAGCAGCTTACTTTCCGAGACAGGGGGTTCACCCCTCCACTTT. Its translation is CASSLLSETGGSPLHF.

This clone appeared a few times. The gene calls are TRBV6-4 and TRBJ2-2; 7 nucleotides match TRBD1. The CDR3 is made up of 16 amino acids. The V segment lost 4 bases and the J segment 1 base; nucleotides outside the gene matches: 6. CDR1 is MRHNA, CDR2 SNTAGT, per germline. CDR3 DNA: TGTGCCAGCAGTGCGACACCAGGGGGGAACACCGGGGAGCTGTTTTTT. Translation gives CASSATPGGNTGELFF.

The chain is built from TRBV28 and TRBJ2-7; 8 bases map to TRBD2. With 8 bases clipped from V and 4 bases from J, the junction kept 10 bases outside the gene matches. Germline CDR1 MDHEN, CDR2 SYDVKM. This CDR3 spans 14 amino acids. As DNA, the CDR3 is TGTGCCAGCGGACCCGGGACTAGGGGATACGAGCAGTACTTC. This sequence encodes CASGPGTRGYEQYF.

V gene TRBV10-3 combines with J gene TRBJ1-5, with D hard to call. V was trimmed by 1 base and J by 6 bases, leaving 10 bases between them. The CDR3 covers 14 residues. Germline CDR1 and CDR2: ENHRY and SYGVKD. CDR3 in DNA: TGTGCCATCAGTGAGTGGGAGCGGGGTCAGCCCCAGCATTTT. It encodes CAISEWERGQPQHF.

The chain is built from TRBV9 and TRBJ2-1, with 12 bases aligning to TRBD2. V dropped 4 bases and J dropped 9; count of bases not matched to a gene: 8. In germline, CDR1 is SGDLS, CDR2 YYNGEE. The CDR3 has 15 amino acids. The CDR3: CASSQTSGRQSEQFF. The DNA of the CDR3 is TGTGCCAGCAGCCAGACTAGCGGGAGACAGAGTGAGCAGTTCTTC.

CDR3 sequence (DNA): TGTGCCAGTAGTATAGGGGCCCGGGGAAACATTCAGTACTTC. The encoded protein is CASSIGARGNIQYF. The chain joins TRBV19 to TRBJ2-4; possible D gene TRBD2, 5 bases. CDR1 is LNHDA, CDR2 SQIVND, per germline (reference sequence). V was trimmed by 1 base and J by 6 bases, leaving 10 bases between them. CDR3 length: 14 amino acids. Variable domain in full (rest from reference TRBV19 and TRBJ2-4): DGGITQSPKYLFRKEGQNVTLSCEQNLNHDAMYWYRQDPGQGLRLIYYSQIVNDFQKGDIAEGYSVSREKKESFPLTVTSAQKNPTAFYLCASSIGARGNIQYFGAGTRLSVL.

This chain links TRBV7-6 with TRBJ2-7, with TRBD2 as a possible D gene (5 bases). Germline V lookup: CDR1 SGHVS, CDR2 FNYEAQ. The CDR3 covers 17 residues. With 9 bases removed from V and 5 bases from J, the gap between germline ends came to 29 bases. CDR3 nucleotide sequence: TGTGCCAGTATCCCCCACCCCCCGGGCCGGGGTGACGACGAGCAGTACTTC. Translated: CASIPHPPGRGDDEQYF. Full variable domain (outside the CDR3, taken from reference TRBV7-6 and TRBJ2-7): GAGVSQSPRYKVTKRGQDVALRCDPISGHVSLYWYRQALGQGPEFLTYFNYEAQQDKSGLPNDRFSAERPEGSISTLTIQRTEQRDSAMYRCASIPHPPGRGDDEQYFGPGTRLTVT.

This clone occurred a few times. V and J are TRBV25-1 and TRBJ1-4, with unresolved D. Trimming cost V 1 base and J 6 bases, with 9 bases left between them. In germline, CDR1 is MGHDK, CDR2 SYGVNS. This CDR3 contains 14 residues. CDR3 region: CASSELGDDEKLFF. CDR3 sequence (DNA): TGTGCCAGCAGTGAATTAGGCGACGATGAAAAACTGTTTTTT.

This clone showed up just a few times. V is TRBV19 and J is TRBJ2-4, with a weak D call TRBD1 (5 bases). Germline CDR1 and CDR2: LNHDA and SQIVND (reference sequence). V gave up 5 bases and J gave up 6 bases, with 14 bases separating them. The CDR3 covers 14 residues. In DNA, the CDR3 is TGTGCCAGTAGTCAGGGCATCGGAATAAACATTCAGTACTTC. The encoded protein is CASSQGIGINIQYF.

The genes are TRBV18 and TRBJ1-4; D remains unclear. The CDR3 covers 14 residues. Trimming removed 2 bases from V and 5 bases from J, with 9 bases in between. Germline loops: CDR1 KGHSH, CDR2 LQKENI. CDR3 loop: CASSPDLSNEKLFF. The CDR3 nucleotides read TGTGCCAGCTCACCAGATCTTTCCAATGAAAAACTGTTTTTT. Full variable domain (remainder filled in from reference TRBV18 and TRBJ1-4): NAGVMQNPRHLVRRRGQEARLRCSPMKGHSHVYWYRQLPEEGLKFMVYLQKENIIDESGMPKERFSAEFPKEGPSILRIQQVVRGDSAAYFCASSPDLSNEKLFFGSGTQLSVL.

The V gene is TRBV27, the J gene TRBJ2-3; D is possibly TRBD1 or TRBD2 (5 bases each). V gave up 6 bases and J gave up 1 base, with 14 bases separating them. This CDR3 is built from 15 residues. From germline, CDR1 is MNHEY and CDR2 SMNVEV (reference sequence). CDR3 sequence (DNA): TGTGCCAGCAGCCTTGATCGGGGACGCACAGATACGCAGTATTTT. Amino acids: CASSLDRGRTDTQYF.

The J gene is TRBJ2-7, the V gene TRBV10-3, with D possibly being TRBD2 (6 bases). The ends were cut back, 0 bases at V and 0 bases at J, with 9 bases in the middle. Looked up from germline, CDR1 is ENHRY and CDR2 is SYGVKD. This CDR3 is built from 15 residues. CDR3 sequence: CAISESGGSSYEQYF. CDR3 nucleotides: TGTGCCATCAGTGAGTCAGGAGGGAGCTCCTACGAGCAGTACTTC.

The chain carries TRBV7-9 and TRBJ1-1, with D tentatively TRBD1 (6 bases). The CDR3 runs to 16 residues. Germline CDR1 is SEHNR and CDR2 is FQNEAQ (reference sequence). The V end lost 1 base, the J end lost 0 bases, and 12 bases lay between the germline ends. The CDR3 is CASSLGGAAVNTEAFF. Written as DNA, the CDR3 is TGTGCCAGCAGCTTAGGGGGGGCAGCCGTGAACACTGAAGCTTTCTTT.

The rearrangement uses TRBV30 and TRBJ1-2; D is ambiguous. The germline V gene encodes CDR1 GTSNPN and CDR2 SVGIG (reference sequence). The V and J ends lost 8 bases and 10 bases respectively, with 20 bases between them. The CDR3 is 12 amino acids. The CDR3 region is CAMGGMGRFYTF. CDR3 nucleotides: TGTGCCATGGGAGGGATGGGAAGGTTCTACACCTTC.

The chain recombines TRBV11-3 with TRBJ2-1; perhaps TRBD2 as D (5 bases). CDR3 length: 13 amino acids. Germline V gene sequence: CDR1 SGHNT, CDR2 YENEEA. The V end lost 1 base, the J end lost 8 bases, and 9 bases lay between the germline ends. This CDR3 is CASSLGTRDEQFF. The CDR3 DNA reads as TGTGCCAGCAGCTTAGGCACTAGGGATGAGCAGTTCTTC.

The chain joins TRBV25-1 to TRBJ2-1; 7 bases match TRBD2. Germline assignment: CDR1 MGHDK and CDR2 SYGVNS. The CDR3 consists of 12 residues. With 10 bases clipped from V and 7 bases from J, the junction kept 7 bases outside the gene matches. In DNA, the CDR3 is TGTGCCACCCACGGGGAGGGGAATGAGCAGTTCTTC. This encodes CATHGEGNEQFF. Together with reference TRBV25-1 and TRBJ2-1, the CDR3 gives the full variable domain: EADIYQTPRYLVIGTGKKITLECSQTMGHDKMYWYQQDPGMELHLIHYSYGVNSTEKGDLSSESTVSRIRTEHFPLTLESARPSHTSQYLCATHGEGNEQFFGPGTRLTVL.

The CDR3 coding sequence is TGTGCCAGCTCACCACCCGGGGCAGGGATGAACACTGAAGCTTTCTTT. Translation gives CASSPPGAGMNTEAFF. This chain links TRBV18 with TRBJ1-1; D perhaps matches TRBD1 (5 bases). V was trimmed by 0 bases and J by 0 bases, leaving 11 bases between them. Looked up from germline, CDR1 is KGHSH and CDR2 is LQKENI. The CDR3 runs to 16 residues. Drawing the rest from reference TRBV18 and TRBJ1-1, the complete variable domain is NAGVMQNPRHLVRRRGQEARLRCSPMKGHSHVYWYRQLPEEGLKFMVYLQKENIIDESGMPKERFSAEFPKEGPSILRIQQVVRGDSAAYFCASSPPGAGMNTEAFFGQGTRLTVV.

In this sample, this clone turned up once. The CDR3 nucleotides read TGTGCCAGCAGTGAATTAACGTCAGGGTACGGCTATGGCTACACCTTC. This translates into CASSELTSGYGYGYTF. J is TRBJ1-2 and V is TRBV2, with TRBD1 as a possible D gene (5 bases). The germline V gene has CDR1 SNHLY and CDR2 FYNNEI. V lost 2 bases, J lost 4 bases, and 17 bases lay in between. The CDR3 is 16 amino acids.

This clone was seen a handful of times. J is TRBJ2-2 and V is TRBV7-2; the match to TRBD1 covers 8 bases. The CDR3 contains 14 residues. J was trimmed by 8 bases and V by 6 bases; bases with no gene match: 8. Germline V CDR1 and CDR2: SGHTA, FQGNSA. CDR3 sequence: CASRQTGGSGELFF. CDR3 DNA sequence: TGTGCCAGCAGACAAACAGGGGGTTCAGGGGAGCTGTTTTTT.

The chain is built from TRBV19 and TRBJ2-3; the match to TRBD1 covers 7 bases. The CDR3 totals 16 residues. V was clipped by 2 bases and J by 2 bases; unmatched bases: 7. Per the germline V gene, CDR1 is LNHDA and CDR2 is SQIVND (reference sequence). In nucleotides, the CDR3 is TGTGCCAGTAGTATAAAGACAGGGCCTCACACAGATACGCAGTATTTT. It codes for CASSIKTGPHTDTQYF. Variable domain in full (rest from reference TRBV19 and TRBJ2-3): DGGITQSPKYLFRKEGQNVTLSCEQNLNHDAMYWYRQDPGQGLRLIYYSQIVNDFQKGDIAEGYSVSREKKESFPLTVTSAQKNPTAFYLCASSIKTGPHTDTQYFGPGTRLTVL.

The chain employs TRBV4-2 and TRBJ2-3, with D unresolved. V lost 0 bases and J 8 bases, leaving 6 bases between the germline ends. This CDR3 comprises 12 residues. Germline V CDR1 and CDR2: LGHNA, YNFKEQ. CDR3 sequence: CASSQESGTQYF. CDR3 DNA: TGTGCCAGCAGCCAAGAATCGGGTACGCAGTATTTT.

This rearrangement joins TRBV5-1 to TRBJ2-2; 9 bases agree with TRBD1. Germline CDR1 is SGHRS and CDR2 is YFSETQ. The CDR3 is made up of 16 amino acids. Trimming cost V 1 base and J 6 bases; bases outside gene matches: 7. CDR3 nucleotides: TGCGCCAGCAGCTTGAACCGGGACAGGGCGGCCGGGGAGCTGTTTTTT. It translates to CASSLNRDRAAGELFF.

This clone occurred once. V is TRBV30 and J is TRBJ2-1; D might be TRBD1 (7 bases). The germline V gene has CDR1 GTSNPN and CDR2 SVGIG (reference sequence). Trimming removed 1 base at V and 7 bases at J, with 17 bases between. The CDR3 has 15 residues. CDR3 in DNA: TGTGCCTGGAGTGGGAGGGGGCGCGAAAGGAATGAGCAGTTCTTC. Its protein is CAWSGRGRERNEQFF. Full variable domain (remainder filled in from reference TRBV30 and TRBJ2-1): SQTIHQWPATLVQPVGSPLSLECTVEGTSNPNLYWYRQAAGRGLQLLFYSVGIGQISSEVPQNLSASRPQDRQFILSSKKLLLSDSGFYLCAWSGRGRERNEQFFGPGTRLTVL.

The CDR3 region has the DNA TGTGCCAGCAGCCTCGGACTAGCCGGTGAGCAGTACTTC. Protein product: CASSLGLAGEQYF. The chain couples TRBV4-2 to TRBJ2-7, with 8 bases fitting TRBD2. After removal of 4 bases from V and 7 bases from J, the junction contained 6 bases not matched to a gene. The CDR3 has 13 residues. Germline assignment: CDR1 LGHNA and CDR2 YNFKEQ.

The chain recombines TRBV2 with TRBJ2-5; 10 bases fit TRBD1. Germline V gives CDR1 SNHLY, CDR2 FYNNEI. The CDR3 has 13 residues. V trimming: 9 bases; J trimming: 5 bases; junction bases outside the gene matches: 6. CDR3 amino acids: CARLTGGGETQYF. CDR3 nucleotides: TGTGCCAGGTTGACAGGGGGCGGGGAGACCCAGTACTTC.

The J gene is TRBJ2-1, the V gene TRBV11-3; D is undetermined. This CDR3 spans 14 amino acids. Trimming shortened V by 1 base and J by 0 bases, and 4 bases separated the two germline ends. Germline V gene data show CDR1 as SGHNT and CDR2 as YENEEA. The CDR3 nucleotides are TGTGCCAGCAGCTTAGGGAGCTCCTACAATGAGCAGTTCTTC. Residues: CASSLGSSYNEQFF.

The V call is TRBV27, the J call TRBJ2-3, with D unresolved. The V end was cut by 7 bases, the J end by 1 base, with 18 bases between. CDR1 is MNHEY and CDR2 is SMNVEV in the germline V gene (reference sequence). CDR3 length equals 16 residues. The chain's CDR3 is CASTPADGRGTDTQYF. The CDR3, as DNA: TGTGCCAGCACTCCCGCGGACGGGCGCGGCACAGATACGCAGTATTTT.

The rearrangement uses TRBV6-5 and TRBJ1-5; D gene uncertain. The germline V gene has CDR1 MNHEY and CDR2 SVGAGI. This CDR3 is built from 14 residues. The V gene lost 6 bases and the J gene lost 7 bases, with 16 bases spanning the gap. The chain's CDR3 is CASSSRGDSQPQHF. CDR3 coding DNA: TGTGCCAGCAGCTCACGGGGAGATAGCCAGCCCCAGCATTTT.

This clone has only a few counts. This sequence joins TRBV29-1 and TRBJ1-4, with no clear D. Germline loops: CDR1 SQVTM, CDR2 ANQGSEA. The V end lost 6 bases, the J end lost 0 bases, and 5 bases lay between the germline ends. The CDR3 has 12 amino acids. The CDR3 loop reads CSVGSTNEKLFF. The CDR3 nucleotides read TGCAGCGTAGGATCAACTAATGAAAAACTGTTTTTT.

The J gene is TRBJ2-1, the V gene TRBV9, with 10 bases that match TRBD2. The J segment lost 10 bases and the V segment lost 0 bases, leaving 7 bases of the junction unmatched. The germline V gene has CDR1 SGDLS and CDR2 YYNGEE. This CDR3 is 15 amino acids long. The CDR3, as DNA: TGTGCCAGCAGCGTAGGGCTAGCGGGAGTTAAAGAGCAGTTCTTC. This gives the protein CASSVGLAGVKEQFF.

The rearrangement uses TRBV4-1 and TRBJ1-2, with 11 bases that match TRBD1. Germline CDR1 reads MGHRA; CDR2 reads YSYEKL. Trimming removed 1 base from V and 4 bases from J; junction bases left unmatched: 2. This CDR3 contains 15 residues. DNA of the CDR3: TGCGCCAGCAGCCAAGTTGGGACAGGGGGCTATGGCTACACCTTC. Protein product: CASSQVGTGGYGYTF.